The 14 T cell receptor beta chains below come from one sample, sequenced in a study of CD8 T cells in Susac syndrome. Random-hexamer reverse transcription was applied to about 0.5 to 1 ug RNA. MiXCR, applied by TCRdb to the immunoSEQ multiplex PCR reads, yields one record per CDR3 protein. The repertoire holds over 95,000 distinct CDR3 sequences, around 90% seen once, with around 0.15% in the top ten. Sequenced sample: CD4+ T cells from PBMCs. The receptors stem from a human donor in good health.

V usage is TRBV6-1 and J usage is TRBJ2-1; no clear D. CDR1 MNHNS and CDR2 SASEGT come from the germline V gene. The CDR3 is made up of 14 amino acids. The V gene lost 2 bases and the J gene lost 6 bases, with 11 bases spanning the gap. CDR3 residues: CASSEHVVGNEQFF. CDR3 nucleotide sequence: TGTGCCAGCAGTGAACATGTGGTAGGCAATGAGCAGTTCTTC.

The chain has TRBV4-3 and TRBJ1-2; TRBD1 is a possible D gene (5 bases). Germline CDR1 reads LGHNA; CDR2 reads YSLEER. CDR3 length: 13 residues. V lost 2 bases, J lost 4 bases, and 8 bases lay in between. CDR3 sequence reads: CASSQSGIYGYTF. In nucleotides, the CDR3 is TGCGCCAGCAGCCAATCAGGGATCTATGGCTACACCTTC.

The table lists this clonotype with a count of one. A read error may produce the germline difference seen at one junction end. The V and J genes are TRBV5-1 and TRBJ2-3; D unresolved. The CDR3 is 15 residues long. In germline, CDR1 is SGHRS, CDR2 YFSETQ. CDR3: CASSLVPNRADTQYF. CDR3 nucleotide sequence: TGCGCCAGCAGCTTGGTCCCGAATAGGGCAGATACGCAGTACTTT. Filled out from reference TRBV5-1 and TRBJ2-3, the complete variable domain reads KAGVTQTPRYLIKTRGQQVTLSCSPISGHRSVSWYQQTPGQGLQFLFEYFSETQRNKGNFPGRFSGRQFSNSRSEMNVSTLELGDSALYLCASSLVPNRADTQYFGPGTRLTVL.

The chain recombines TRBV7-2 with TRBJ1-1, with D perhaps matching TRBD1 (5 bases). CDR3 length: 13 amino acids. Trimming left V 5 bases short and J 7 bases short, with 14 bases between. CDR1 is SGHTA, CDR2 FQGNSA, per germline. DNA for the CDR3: TGTGCCAGCAGCGAGGGACCGGGGCGTGAAGCTTTCTTT. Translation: CASSEGPGREAFF.

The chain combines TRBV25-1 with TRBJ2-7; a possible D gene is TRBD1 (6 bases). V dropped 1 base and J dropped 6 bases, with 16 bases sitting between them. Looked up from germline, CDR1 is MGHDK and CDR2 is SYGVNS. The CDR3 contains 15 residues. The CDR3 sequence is CASSEWAGALCEQYF. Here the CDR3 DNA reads TGTGCCAGCAGTGAATGGGCAGGGGCTCTTTGCGAGCAGTACTTC.

CDR3 nucleotides: TGTGCCTGGACCCCGGGGCTAGCGGTCCCGGAGACCCAGTACTTC. The encoded protein is CAWTPGLAVPETQYF. V usage is TRBV30 and J usage is TRBJ2-5, with 7 bases matching TRBD2. Trimming cost V 4 bases and J 5 bases; bases outside gene matches: 13. The CDR3 extends over 15 amino acids. Per germline, CDR1 GTSNPN and CDR2 SVGIG (reference sequence). Supplemented by reference TRBV30 and TRBJ2-5, the full variable domain reads SQTIHQWPATLVQPVGSPLSLECTVEGTSNPNLYWYRQAAGRGLQLLFYSVGIGQISSEVPQNLSASRPQDRQFILSSKKLLLSDSGFYLCAWTPGLAVPETQYFGPGTRLLVL.

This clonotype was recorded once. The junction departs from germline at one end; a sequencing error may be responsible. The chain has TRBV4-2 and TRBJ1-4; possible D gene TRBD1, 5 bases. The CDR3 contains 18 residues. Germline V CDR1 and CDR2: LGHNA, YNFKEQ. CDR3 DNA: TGTGCCAGCAGCCAAAAAGCTGGGGGGTTCCCAACTAATAAAAAACTGTTTTTT. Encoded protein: CASSQKAGGFPTNKKLFF.

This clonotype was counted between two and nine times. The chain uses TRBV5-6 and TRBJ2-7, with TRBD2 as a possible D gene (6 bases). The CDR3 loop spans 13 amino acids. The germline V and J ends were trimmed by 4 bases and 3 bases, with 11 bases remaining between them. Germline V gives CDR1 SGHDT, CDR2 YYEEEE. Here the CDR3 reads CASSGGTDYEQYF. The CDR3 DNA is TGTGCCAGCAGCGGAGGGACGGACTACGAGCAGTACTTC.

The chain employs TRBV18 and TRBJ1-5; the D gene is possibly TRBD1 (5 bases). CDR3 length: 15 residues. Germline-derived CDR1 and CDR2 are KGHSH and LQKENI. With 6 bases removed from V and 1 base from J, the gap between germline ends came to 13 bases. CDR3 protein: CASSSGAGSNQPQHF. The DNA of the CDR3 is TGTGCCAGCTCTTCCGGGGCGGGGAGCAATCAGCCCCAGCATTTT.

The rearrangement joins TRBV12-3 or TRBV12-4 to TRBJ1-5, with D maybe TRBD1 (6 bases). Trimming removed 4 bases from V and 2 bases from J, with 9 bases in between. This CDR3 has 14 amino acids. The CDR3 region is CASSSGDGNQPQHF. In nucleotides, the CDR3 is TGTGCCAGCAGTTCAGGGGACGGCAATCAGCCCCAGCATTTT.

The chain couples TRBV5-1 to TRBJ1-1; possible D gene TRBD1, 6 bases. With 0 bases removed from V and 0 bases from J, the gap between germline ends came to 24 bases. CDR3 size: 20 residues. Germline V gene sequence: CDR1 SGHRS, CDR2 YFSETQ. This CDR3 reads CASSLVGNREFSPMNTEAFF. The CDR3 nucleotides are TGCGCCAGCAGCTTGGTCGGGAACAGGGAGTTTTCGCCAATGAACACTGAAGCTTTCTTT.

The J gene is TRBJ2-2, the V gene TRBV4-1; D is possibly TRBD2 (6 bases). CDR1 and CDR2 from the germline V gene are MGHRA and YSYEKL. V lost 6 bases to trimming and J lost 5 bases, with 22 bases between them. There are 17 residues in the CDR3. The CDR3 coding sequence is TGCGCCAGCAGGCAAAATGACGGGTCGGGGAGGACCGGGGAGCTGTTTTTT. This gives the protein CASRQNDGSGRTGELFF.

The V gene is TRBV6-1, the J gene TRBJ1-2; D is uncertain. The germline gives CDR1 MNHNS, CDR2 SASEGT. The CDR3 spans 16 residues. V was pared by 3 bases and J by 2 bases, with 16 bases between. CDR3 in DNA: TGTGCCAGCAGTGAGGAGGCCGTGGCTCCAAACTATGGCTACACCTTC. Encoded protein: CASSEEAVAPNYGYTF.

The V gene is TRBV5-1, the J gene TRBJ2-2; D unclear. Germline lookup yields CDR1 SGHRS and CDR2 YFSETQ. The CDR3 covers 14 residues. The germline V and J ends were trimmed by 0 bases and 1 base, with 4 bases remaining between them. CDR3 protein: CASSLARNTGELFF. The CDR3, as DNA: TGCGCCAGCAGCTTGGCCCGGAACACCGGGGAGCTGTTTTTT.